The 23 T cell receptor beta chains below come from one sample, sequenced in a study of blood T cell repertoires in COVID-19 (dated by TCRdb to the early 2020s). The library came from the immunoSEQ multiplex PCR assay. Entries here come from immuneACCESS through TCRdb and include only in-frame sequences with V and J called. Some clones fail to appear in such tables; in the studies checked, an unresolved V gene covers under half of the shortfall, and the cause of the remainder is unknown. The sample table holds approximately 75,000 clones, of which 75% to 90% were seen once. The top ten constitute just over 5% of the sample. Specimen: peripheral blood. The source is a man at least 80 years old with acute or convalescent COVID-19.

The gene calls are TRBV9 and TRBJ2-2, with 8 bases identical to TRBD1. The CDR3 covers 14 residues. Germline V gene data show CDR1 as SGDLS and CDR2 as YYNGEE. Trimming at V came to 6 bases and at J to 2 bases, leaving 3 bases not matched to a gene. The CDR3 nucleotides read TGTGCCAGCACAGACAGGGGAAACACCGGGGAGCTGTTTTTT. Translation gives CASTDRGNTGELFF.

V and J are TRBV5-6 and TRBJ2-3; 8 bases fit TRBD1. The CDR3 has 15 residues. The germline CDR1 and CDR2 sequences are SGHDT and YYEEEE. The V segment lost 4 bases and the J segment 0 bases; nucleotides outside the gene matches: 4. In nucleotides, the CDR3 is TGTGCCAGCAGCCAGGACAGGGACAGCACAGATACGCAGTATTTT. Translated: CASSQDRDSTDTQYF.

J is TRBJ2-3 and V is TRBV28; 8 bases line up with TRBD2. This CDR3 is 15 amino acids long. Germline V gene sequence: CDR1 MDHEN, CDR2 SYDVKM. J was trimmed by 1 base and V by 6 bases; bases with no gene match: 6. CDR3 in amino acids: CASSPSGGGTDTQYF. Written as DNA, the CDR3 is TGTGCCAGCAGCCCCAGCGGGGGCGGCACAGATACGCAGTATTTT.

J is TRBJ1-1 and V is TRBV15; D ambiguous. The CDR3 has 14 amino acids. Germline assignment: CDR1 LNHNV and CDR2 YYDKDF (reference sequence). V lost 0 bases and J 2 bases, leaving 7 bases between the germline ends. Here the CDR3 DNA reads TGTGCCACCAGCAGAGAGAGTCGAAACACTGAAGCTTTCTTT. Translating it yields CATSRESRNTEAFF.

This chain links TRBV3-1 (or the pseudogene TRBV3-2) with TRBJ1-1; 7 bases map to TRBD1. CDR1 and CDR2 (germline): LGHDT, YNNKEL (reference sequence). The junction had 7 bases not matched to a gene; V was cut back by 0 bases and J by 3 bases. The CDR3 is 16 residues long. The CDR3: CASSQDLNRGDTEAFF. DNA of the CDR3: TGTGCCAGCAGCCAAGATCTAAACAGGGGTGACACTGAAGCTTTCTTT.

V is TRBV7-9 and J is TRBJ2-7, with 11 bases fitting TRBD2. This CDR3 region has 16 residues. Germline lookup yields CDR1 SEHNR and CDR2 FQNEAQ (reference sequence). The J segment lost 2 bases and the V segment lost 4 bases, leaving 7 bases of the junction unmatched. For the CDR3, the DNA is TGTGCCAGCAGCTCGCCCGGACTAGCGGGCCCCTACGAGCAGTACTTC. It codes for CASSSPGLAGPYEQYF.

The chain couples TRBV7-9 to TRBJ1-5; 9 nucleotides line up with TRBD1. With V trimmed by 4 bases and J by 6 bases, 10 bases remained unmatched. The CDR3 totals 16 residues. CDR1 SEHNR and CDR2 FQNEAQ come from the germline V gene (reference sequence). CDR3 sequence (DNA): TGTGCCAGCAGCTCCTCCGGACAGGGGAGGAGTCAGCCCCAGCATTTT. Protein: CASSSSGQGRSQPQHF.

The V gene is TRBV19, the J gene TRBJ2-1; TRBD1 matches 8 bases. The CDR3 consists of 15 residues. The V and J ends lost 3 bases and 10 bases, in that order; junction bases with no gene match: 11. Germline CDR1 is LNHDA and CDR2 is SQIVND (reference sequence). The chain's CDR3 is CASSMGQARGQEQFF. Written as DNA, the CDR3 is TGTGCCAGTAGTATGGGACAGGCAAGGGGACAAGAGCAGTTCTTC.

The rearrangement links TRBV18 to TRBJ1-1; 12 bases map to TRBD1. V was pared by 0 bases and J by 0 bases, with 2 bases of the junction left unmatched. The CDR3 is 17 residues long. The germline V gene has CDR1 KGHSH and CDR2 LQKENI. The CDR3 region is CASSPPGTGGLNTEAFF. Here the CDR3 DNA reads TGTGCCAGCTCACCACCCGGGACAGGGGGCTTGAACACTGAAGCTTTCTTT.

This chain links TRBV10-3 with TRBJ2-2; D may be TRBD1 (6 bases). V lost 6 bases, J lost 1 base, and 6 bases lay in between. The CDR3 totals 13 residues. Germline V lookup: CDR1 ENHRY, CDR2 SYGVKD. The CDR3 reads CAIRDRNTGELFF. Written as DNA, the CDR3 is TGTGCCATCAGGGACAGGAACACCGGGGAGCTGTTTTTT.

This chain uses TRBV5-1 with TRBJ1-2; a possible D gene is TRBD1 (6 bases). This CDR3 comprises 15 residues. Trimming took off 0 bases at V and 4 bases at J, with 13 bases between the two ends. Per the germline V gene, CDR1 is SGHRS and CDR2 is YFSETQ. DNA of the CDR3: TGCGCCAGCAGCTTGGGGACAGCGGGAGTCTATGGCTACACCTTC. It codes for CASSLGTAGVYGYTF.

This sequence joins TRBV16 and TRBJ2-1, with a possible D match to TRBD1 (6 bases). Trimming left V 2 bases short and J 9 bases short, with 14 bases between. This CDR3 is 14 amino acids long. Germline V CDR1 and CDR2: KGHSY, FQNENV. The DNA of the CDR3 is TGTGCCAGCAGCCAACCGTCAGGGGTCGGTGAGCAGTTCTTC. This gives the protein CASSQPSGVGEQFF.

The CDR3, as DNA: TGTGCCAGCACCCTTCTCCGTCCCCCTGAAGCTTTCTTT. This codes for CASTLLRPPEAFF. The chain has TRBV28 and TRBJ1-1; the D is unclear. This CDR3 is built from 13 residues. The germline gives CDR1 MDHEN, CDR2 SYDVKM. The ends were cut back, 7 bases at V and 6 bases at J, with 15 bases in the middle.

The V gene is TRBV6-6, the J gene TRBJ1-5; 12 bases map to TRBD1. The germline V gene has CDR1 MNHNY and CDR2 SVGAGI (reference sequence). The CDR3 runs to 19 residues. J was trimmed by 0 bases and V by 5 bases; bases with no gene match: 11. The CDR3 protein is CASSRTGTGGRYSNQPQHF. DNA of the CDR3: TGTGCCAGCAGTCGAACCGGGACAGGGGGCCGATATAGCAATCAGCCCCAGCATTTT.

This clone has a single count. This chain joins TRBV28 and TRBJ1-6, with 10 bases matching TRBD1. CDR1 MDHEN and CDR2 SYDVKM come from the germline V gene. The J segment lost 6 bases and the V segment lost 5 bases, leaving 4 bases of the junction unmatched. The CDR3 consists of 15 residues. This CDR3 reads CASSPRTGGNSPLHF. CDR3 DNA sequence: TGTGCCAGCAGTCCGAGGACAGGGGGTAATTCACCCCTCCACTTT.

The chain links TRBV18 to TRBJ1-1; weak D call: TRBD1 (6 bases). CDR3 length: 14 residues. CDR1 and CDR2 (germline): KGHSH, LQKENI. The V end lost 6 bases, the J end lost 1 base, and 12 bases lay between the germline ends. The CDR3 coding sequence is TGTGCCAGCTCCCTTGGACAGAAGAACACTGAAGCTTTCTTT. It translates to CASSLGQKNTEAFF.

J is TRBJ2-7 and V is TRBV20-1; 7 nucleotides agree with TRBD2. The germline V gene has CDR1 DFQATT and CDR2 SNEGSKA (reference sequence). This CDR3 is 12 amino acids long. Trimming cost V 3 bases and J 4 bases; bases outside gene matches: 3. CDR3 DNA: TGCAGTGCTAGTAGAGCGGGATACGAGCAGTACTTC. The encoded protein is CSASRAGYEQYF.

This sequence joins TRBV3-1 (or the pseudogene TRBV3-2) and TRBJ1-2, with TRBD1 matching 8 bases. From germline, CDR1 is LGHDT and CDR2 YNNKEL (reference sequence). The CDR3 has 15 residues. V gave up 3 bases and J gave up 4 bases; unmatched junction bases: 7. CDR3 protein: CASSHDRGEGYGYTF. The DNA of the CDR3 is TGTGCCAGCAGCCACGACAGGGGAGAGGGCTATGGCTACACCTTC.

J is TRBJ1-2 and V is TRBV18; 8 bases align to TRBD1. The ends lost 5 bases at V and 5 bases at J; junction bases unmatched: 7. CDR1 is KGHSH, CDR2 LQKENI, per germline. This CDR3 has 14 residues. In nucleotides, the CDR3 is TGTGCCAGCTCAGACAGGGGCCTGGGATATGGCTACACCTTC. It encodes CASSDRGLGYGYTF.

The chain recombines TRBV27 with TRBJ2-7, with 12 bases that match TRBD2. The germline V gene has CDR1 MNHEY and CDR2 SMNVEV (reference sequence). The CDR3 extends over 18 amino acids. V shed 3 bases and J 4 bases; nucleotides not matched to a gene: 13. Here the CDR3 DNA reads TGTGCCAGCAGTTTGGGCAGGTCGACTAGCGGGAGTACATACGAGCAGTACTTC. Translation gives CASSLGRSTSGSTYEQYF.

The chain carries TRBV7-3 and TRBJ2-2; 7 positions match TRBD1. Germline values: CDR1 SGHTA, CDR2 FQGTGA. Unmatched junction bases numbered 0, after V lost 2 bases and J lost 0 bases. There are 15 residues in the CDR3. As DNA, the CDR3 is TGTGCCAGCAGCTTAGGGACAGCGAACACCGGGGAGCTGTTTTTT. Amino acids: CASSLGTANTGELFF.

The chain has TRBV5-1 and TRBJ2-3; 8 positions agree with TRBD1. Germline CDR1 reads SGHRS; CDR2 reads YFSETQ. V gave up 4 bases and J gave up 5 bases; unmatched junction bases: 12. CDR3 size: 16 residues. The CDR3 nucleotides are TGCGCCAGCAGCGGGACGGCAGGGGGCGCAAGAGATACGCAGTATTTT. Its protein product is CASSGTAGGARDTQYF.

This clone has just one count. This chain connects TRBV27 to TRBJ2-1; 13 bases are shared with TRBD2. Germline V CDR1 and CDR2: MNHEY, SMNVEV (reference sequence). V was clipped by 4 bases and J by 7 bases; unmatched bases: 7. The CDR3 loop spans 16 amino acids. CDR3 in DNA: TGTGCCAGCAGTTCCCGGACTAGCGGGAGCCGGAATGAGCAGTTCTTC. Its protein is CASSSRTSGSRNEQFF.